Each of the 8 T cell receptor beta chains below was sequenced from the same sample in a study of CD8 T cells in Susac syndrome. RNA in amounts of roughly 0.5 to 1 ug was reverse transcribed with random hexamers. TCRdb passed the immunoSEQ multiplex PCR reads through MiXCR, listing each CDR3 protein once. Among 400,000 or so distinct CDR3 sequences listed, approximately 85% were seen once. Sequencing was carried out using CD8+ T cells from PBMCs. Receptor source: a human donor with multiple sclerosis.

V usage is TRBV30 and J usage is TRBJ1-1; D might be TRBD1 (5 bases). The CDR3 totals 14 residues. The ends were cut back, 1 base at V and 4 bases at J, with 13 bases in the middle. Germline lookup yields CDR1 GTSNPN and CDR2 SVGIG (reference sequence). Here the CDR3 reads CAWSDQGGRTEAFF. The CDR3 coding sequence is TGTGCCTGGAGTGACCAGGGTGGGCGCACTGAAGCTTTCTTT.

The rearrangement uses TRBV4-1 and TRBJ2-3; 10 bases map to TRBD2. CDR1 is MGHRA, CDR2 YSYEKL, per germline. With V trimmed by 0 bases and J by 6 bases, 9 bases remained unmatched. CDR3 length equals 17 residues. The CDR3 bases are TGCGCCAGCAGCCAAGACGTCCTAGCGGGGGCTCTGGATACGCAGTATTTT. This translates into CASSQDVLAGALDTQYF.

V is TRBV27 and J is TRBJ2-7; TRBD1 agrees at 7 bases. Germline V gene sequence: CDR1 MNHEY, CDR2 SMNVEV (reference sequence). V gave up 10 bases and J gave up 2 bases; unmatched junction bases: 5. The CDR3 length is 12 residues. The DNA for the CDR3 is TGTGCCACCCGAGGGACAGCCTACGAGCAGTACTTC. This translates into CATRGTAYEQYF.

The chain couples TRBV28 to TRBJ2-2; no clear D gene. The germline V and J ends were trimmed by 4 bases and 0 bases, with 15 bases remaining between them. The CDR3 is 17 amino acids. Germline CDR1 reads MDHEN; CDR2 reads SYDVKM. The CDR3 spells CASSSPQTTANTGELFF. CDR3 nucleotides: TGTGCCAGCAGTTCCCCTCAGACAACCGCGAACACCGGGGAGCTGTTTTTT.

This clonotype came up once. V and J are TRBV4-1 and TRBJ2-5; no clear D gene. The CDR3 length is 14 residues. Germline CDR1 MGHRA, CDR2 YSYEKL. The ends were cut back, 5 bases at V and 9 bases at J, with 19 bases in the middle. The CDR3 region is CASSFRDTEWAQYF. CDR3 nucleotides: TGCGCCAGCAGCTTCCGTGACACAGAGTGGGCCCAGTACTTC.

CDR3 protein: CASSRGIYGYTF. CDR3 coding DNA: TGTGCCAGCAGCCGTGGGATTTATGGCTACACCTTC. The chain joins TRBV12-3 or TRBV12-4 to TRBJ1-2; D is unclear. Trimming shortened V by 6 bases and J by 5 bases, and 10 bases separated the two germline ends. This CDR3 is 12 amino acids long.

The rearrangement uses TRBV19 and TRBJ2-7; 12 positions agree with TRBD2. The V segment lost 6 bases and the J segment 2 bases; nucleotides outside the gene matches: 5. Germline V gives CDR1 LNHDA, CDR2 SQIVND (reference sequence). This CDR3 is 15 amino acids long. This chain's CDR3 is CASSPGLAGPYEQYF. The CDR3 nucleotides are TGTGCCAGTAGCCCAGGACTAGCGGGGCCCTACGAGCAGTACTTC.

This clonotype has more than one count but fewer than ten. The rearrangement uses TRBV6-1 and TRBJ1-1; D perhaps matches TRBD1 (5 bases). The germline V gene encodes CDR1 MNHNS and CDR2 SASEGT. CDR3 length equals 13 residues. V gave up 10 bases and J gave up 4 bases, with 16 bases separating them. The CDR3 here is CATLRTSGTEAFF. CDR3 coding DNA: TGTGCCACTCTCCGGACATCTGGCACTGAAGCTTTCTTT.